This T cell receptor (beta chain) comes out of a study of Siglec-9 on CD8 T cells in melanoma. Study results and caveats: Siglec-9 reportedly marks and regulates an effector memory CD8+ T-cell subset apparently accumulating in melanoma tumors.

This clone came up a few times. The antigen remains undetermined. Here immunoSEQ multiplex PCR was the method, and the copy in TCRdb shows in-frame clones only, minus some. The data hold around 29,000 clones, with roughly 78% observed a single time. The sequenced material came from Siglec-9- CD8+ T cells sorted from blood. The clonotype comes from a human donor in good health.

CDR3 amino acids: CASSRRGNLVAEAFF. The DNA of the CDR3 is TGTGCCAGCAGCCGTCGTGGGAATCTTGTCGCTGAAGCTTTCTTT. The rearrangement uses TRBV14 and TRBJ1-1; D remains ambiguous. The V gene lost 4 bases and the J gene lost 6 bases, with 18 bases spanning the gap. The germline V gene has CDR1 SGHDN and CDR2 FVKESK. The CDR3 totals 15 residues.